This record looks at one T cell receptor (beta chain) sequence and its context. The antigen is unknown. Sequencing used immunoSEQ multiplex PCR; TCRdb keeps in-frame clones, though not all of them. This sample has 150,000 or so clones, with roughly nine tenths found just once. The data derive from a study of T cell responses to AZD1222 COVID-19 vaccine. Points from the study as a whole: The study sampled repertoires only after the peak T cell response. Clonal diversity was possibly underestimated; the donors were predominantly white British and more often female. Reports say nearly half of spike-specific TCRs go after unmutated variant regions.

Sample: peripheral blood, taken 28 days after the second AZD1222 dose. The source is an adult who received the AZD1222 COVID-19 vaccine.

The CDR3 spells CASSVRNTEAFF. In nucleotides, the CDR3 is TGTGCCAGCAGTGTGAGGAACACTGAAGCTTTCTTT. V and J are TRBV2 and TRBJ1-1; D not resolved. CDR3 length: 12 amino acids. CDR1 is SNHLY and CDR2 is FYNNEI in the germline V gene. V was cut by 4 bases and J by 1 base, with 4 bases left in between.